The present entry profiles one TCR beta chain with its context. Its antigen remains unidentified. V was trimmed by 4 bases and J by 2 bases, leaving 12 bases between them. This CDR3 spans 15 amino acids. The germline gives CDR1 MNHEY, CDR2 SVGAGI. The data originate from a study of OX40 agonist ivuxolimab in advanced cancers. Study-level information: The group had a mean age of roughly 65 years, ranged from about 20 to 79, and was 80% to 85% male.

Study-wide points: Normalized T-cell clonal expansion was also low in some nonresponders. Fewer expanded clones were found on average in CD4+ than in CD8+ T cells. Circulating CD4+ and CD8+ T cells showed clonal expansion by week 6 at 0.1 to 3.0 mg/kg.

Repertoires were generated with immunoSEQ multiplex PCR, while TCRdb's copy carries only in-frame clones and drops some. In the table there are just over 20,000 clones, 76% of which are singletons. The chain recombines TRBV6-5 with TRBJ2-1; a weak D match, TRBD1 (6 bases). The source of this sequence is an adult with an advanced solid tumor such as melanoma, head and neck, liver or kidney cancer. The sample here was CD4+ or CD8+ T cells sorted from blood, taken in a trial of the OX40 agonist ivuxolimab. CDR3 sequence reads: CASSWTQGAYNEQFF. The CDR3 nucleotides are TGTGCCAGCAGTTGGACACAGGGCGCCTACAATGAGCAGTTCTTC.